Below, 30 T cell receptor beta chains from the same sample are listed, as sequenced in a study of beta chain features in type 1 diabetes. The whole isolated RNA underwent reverse transcription, so sequencing captured expressed TCRB transcripts. This table comes from immunoSEQ multiplex PCR, and its TCRdb copy is limited to in-frame clones, with some not included. In the table there are hundreds of thousands of clones, 14% of which are singletons. Sequencing input: central memory CD4+ T cells from blood. The origin of the receptors is a man aged 25 to 40 in good health.

The CDR3 here is CASSSYQETQYF. Here the CDR3 DNA reads TGTGCCAGCAGCTCATACCAAGAGACCCAGTACTTC. The chain joins TRBV5-8 to TRBJ2-5; unclear D gene. V lost 3 bases and J 0 bases, leaving 3 bases between the germline ends. CDR1 SGHTS and CDR2 YDEGEE come from the germline V gene. The CDR3 has 12 residues.

This clone was counted a few times. V and J are TRBV29-1 and TRBJ2-5, with D possibly TRBD2 on 7 matching bases. The last part of the DNA fits TRBJ2-7 better; the J call may be wrong. CDR3 length equals 12 residues. Germline-derived CDR1 and CDR2 are SQVTM and ANQGSEA. The CDR3 reads CSVGGDTYEQYF. CDR3 DNA: TGCAGCGTGGGGGGGGACACCTACGAGCAGTACTTC.

The rearrangement joins TRBV11-1 to TRBJ2-7; no firm D call. Per the germline V gene, CDR1 is SGHAT and CDR2 is FQDESV (reference sequence). V was pared by 7 bases and J by 3 bases, with 16 bases between. This CDR3 has 14 residues. CDR3 sequence (DNA): TGTGCCAGCACCCCCCCGGGTCTGTACTACGAGCAGTACTTC. Its translation: CASTPPGLYYEQYF.

This clone was seen repeatedly, ten times or more. The chain has TRBV10-3 and TRBJ2-1, with 8 bases that match TRBD2. The J segment lost 8 bases and the V segment lost 11 bases, leaving 11 bases of the junction unmatched. This CDR3 has 13 residues. Per the germline V gene, CDR1 is ENHRY and CDR2 is SYGVKD. The chain's CDR3 is CAAQAGDGDEQFF. The CDR3 nucleotides are TGTGCCGCCCAAGCGGGAGATGGGGATGAGCAGTTCTTC.

This clone was observed a handful of times. V and J are TRBV7-9 and TRBJ2-7, with 7 bases aligning to TRBD1. The V gene end was trimmed by 3 bases and the J gene end by 3 bases; junction bases not matched to a gene: 5. Per the germline V gene, CDR1 is SEHNR and CDR2 is FQNEAQ (reference sequence). The CDR3 is 14 residues long. CDR3: CASSLGQSDYEQYV. The CDR3 nucleotides read TGTGCCAGCAGCTTGGGACAGTCCGACTACGAGCAGTACGTC.

The sample holds a few counts of this clone. This chain joins TRBV4-3 and TRBJ2-7; weak D call: TRBD1 (5 bases). There are 15 residues in the CDR3. Trimming removed 0 bases at V and 4 bases at J, with 13 bases between. The germline gives CDR1 LGHNA, CDR2 YSLEER. CDR3 sequence: CASSQDFTGDYEQYF. The CDR3 DNA sequence: TGCGCCAGCAGCCAAGATTTCACAGGAGATTACGAGCAGTACTTC.

This clone was seen repeatedly, ten times or more. V and J are TRBV5-4 and TRBJ1-1, with 8 bases identical to TRBD1. The CDR3 runs 15 residues. CDR1 SGHNT and CDR2 YYREEE come from the germline V gene (reference sequence). V shed 3 bases, J shed 1 base, and the junction held 5 bases outside the gene matches. The CDR3: CASSSRGRTNTEAFF. CDR3 DNA: TGTGCCAGCAGCTCCAGGGGGCGAACGAACACTGAAGCTTTCTTT.

This clone was detected only a few times. This chain links TRBV4-2 with TRBJ2-1; perhaps TRBD1 as D (6 bases). Per germline, CDR1 LGHNA and CDR2 YNFKEQ. Trimming cost V 0 bases and J 0 bases, with 12 bases left between them. This CDR3 has 17 amino acids. In nucleotides, the CDR3 is TGTGCCAGCAGCCAAGAACCGACAGGACGCTCCTACAATGAGCAGTTCTTC. Its protein product is CASSQEPTGRSYNEQFF.

Only a few counts were recorded for this clone. The V call is TRBV19, the J call TRBJ1-2; 7 bases line up with TRBD1. J lost 1 base, V lost 3 bases, and 5 bases had no gene match. CDR3 length: 15 residues. Germline V gene data show CDR1 as LNHDA and CDR2 as SQIVND (reference sequence). Here the CDR3 DNA reads TGTGCCAGTAGTATCAAAGGGGGCCTTAACTATGGCTACACCTTC. Translated, it gives CASSIKGGLNYGYTF.

CDR3 DNA sequence: TGTGCCATCAACACGGAGAACACTGAAGCTTTCTTT. It encodes CAINTENTEAFF. The chain joins TRBV10-3 to TRBJ1-1; the D is unclear. The CDR3 is 12 amino acids. Germline V gene sequence: CDR1 ENHRY, CDR2 SYGVKD. The V end was cut by 7 bases, the J end by 1 base, with 7 bases between.

This sequence joins TRBV18 and TRBJ2-7, with a possible D match to TRBD2 (6 bases). Trimming pared 5 bases from V and 2 bases from J, leaving 19 bases between. The CDR3 totals 16 residues. The germline CDR1 and CDR2 sequences are KGHSH and LQKENI. The DNA for the CDR3 is TGTGCCAGCTCATCCCTCCCGGGACTGGGCGCCTACGAGCAGTACTTC. It yields the protein CASSSLPGLGAYEQYF.

This clone was counted between two and nine times. The chain uses TRBV5-6 and TRBJ2-2, with TRBD2 matching 7 bases. Per germline, CDR1 SGHDT and CDR2 YYEEEE. After removal of 3 bases from V and 5 bases from J, the junction contained 7 bases not matched to a gene. The CDR3 spans 15 residues. The CDR3 loop is CASSSSGGSTGELFF. In DNA, the CDR3 is TGTGCCAGCAGCTCCTCCGGGGGGAGTACCGGGGAGCTGTTTTTT.

V and J are TRBV4-1 and TRBJ2-7, with 7 bases matching TRBD2. After removal of 1 base from V and 2 bases from J, the junction contained 2 bases not matched to a gene. Germline-derived CDR1 and CDR2 are MGHRA and YSYEKL. The CDR3 totals 14 residues. The CDR3 DNA reads TGCGCCAGCAGCCAAGCGGGGGGTCCCTACGAGCAGTACTTC. Protein: CASSQAGGPYEQYF.

This clone came up once. This chain joins TRBV7-9 and TRBJ2-3, with unresolved D. V dropped 5 bases and J dropped 6 bases, with 9 bases sitting between them. This CDR3 has 12 residues. Germline V gene sequence: CDR1 SEHNR, CDR2 FQNEAQ (reference sequence). The CDR3 bases are TGTGCCAGCAGCCCCGTGACGGATACGCAGTATTTT. It encodes CASSPVTDTQYF.

This clone was detected a few times. The CDR3 is CASSLLTSGGPRQTQYF. The CDR3 DNA is TGTGCCAGCAGCCTACTCACTAGCGGGGGGCCAAGACAGACCCAGTACTTC. The chain joins TRBV7-6 to TRBJ2-5; 12 nucleotides align to TRBD2. The CDR3 runs to 17 residues. After removal of 5 bases from V and 6 bases from J, the junction contained 13 bases not matched to a gene. Germline V gene data show CDR1 as SGHVS and CDR2 as FNYEAQ.

The V and J genes are TRBV6-1 and TRBJ2-7; D remains unclear. With 2 bases removed from V and 4 bases from J, the gap between germline ends came to 6 bases. The CDR3 totals 12 residues. Germline V gene sequence: CDR1 MNHNS, CDR2 SASEGT. CDR3 nucleotides: TGTGCCAGCAGTGAAAAAGCTTACGAGCAGTACGTC. Residues: CASSEKAYEQYV.

The gene calls are TRBV11-1 and TRBJ2-5; D is ambiguous. This CDR3 comprises 15 residues. The germline V gene has CDR1 SGHAT and CDR2 FQDESV (reference sequence). V gave up 6 bases and J gave up 5 bases, with 19 bases separating them. As DNA, the CDR3 is TGTGCCAGCAGTTCCCGGCCCAACCAAGGGGAGACCCAGTACTTC. As protein: CASSSRPNQGETQYF.

This chain connects TRBV7-9 to TRBJ2-1, with a weak D call TRBD2 (5 bases). The V and J ends lost 0 bases and 9 bases respectively, with 6 bases between them. The CDR3 spans 12 residues. From germline, CDR1 is SEHNR and CDR2 FQNEAQ (reference sequence). The CDR3, as DNA: TGTGCCAGCAGCTTAGCAGGGAGTGAGCAGTTCTTC. Its translation is CASSLAGSEQFF.

This clone turned up a few times. V is TRBV10-3 and J is TRBJ2-1, with TRBD2 matching over 10 bases. The CDR3 is 13 amino acids. CDR1 and CDR2 (germline): ENHRY, SYGVKD. The trim removed 4 bases at V and 8 bases at J, leaving 2 bases unmatched. The CDR3 DNA reads as TGTGCCATCAGTGCTAGCGGGGGCTATGAGCAGTTCTTC. Translated, it gives CAISASGGYEQFF.

This clone showed up just a few times. The J gene is TRBJ1-5, the V gene TRBV4-3; D gene uncertain. Looked up from germline, CDR1 is LGHNA and CDR2 is YSLEER. Trimming pared 6 bases from V and 7 bases from J, leaving 19 bases between. The CDR3 has 15 amino acids. CDR3 in DNA: TGCGCCAGCAGTCAAAGCCGCGCAGCTGGGCAGCCCCAGCATTTT. It yields the protein CASSQSRAAGQPQHF.

This clone came up a few times. The V call is TRBV2, the J call TRBJ2-1; TRBD2 agrees at 8 bases. The germline V gene encodes CDR1 SNHLY and CDR2 FYNNEI. V lost 6 bases to trimming and J lost 8 bases; unmatched junction nucleotides: 6. The CDR3 totals 13 residues. This chain's CDR3 is CASRELAGDEQFF. For the CDR3, the DNA is TGTGCCAGCAGGGAGCTAGCGGGCGATGAGCAGTTCTTC. Full variable domain (outside the CDR3, taken from reference TRBV2 and TRBJ2-1): EPEVTQTPSHQVTQMGQEVILRCVPISNHLYFYWYRQILGQKVEFLVSFYNNEISEKSEIFDDQFSVERPDGSNFTLKIRSTKLEDSAMYFCASRELAGDEQFFGPGTRLTVL.

This clone appeared many times. The chain recombines TRBV23-1 with TRBJ1-4; 8 nucleotides match TRBD1. TRBV23-1 is noted as an ORF with a role that remains uncertain. The V and J ends lost 7 bases and 4 bases, in that order; junction bases with no gene match: 5. This CDR3 is 14 amino acids long. Here the CDR3 reads CASNYRGDNEKLFF. The CDR3 nucleotides are TGCGCCAGCAATTACAGGGGGGATAATGAAAAACTGTTTTTT.

The chain carries TRBV7-2 and TRBJ2-1; 9 bases agree with TRBD2. J lost 5 bases, V lost 3 bases, and 11 bases had no gene match. Germline V gene sequence: CDR1 SGHTA, CDR2 FQGNSA. The CDR3 has 17 residues. CDR3 in DNA: TGTGCCAGCAGCTTGGCCGGCGGGAGGGGGGCTGACAATGAGCAGTTCTTC. Protein: CASSLAGGRGADNEQFF.

This clone was observed a handful of times. The chain couples TRBV27 to TRBJ1-2; D remains ambiguous. Germline loops: CDR1 MNHEY, CDR2 SMNVEV (reference sequence). V lost 6 bases and J 8 bases, leaving 13 bases between the germline ends. This CDR3 has 12 residues. CDR3 nucleotide sequence: TGTGCCAGCAGCGTCGTGGGAGGCGGCTACACCTTC. It is translated as CASSVVGGGYTF.

This sequence joins TRBV5-6 and TRBJ2-7, with D possibly being TRBD2 (5 bases). V was clipped by 4 bases and J by 4 bases, with 12 bases between them. Germline V lookup: CDR1 SGHDT, CDR2 YYEEEE. CDR3 length equals 13 residues. CDR3 in DNA: TGTGCCAGCAGCGAACGGACTGTATACGAGCAGTACTTC. This encodes CASSERTVYEQYF.

The table lists this clone with a few counts. The gene calls are TRBV29-1 and TRBJ2-5; TRBD2 matches at 8 bases. Trimming at V came to 7 bases and at J to 4 bases, leaving 8 bases not matched to a gene. This CDR3 is 13 amino acids long. CDR1 and CDR2 (germline): SQVTM, ANQGSEA. The CDR3 sequence: CSGAAGVVETQYF. The DNA of the CDR3 is TGCAGCGGTGCAGCGGGAGTGGTAGAGACCCAGTACTTC.

The gene calls are TRBV5-8 and TRBJ1-5, with 9 nucleotides matching TRBD1. J was trimmed by 5 bases and V by 5 bases; bases with no gene match: 8. Germline CDR1 is SGHTS and CDR2 is YDEGEE. This CDR3 spans 15 amino acids. This CDR3 reads CASSDGQGNYQPQHF. CDR3 bases: TGTGCCAGCAGTGATGGACAGGGGAACTATCAGCCCCAGCATTTT.

V is TRBV5-1 and J is TRBJ1-1; D gene uncertain. CDR3 length: 16 amino acids. Germline CDR1 SGHRS, CDR2 YFSETQ. Trimming shortened V by 0 bases and J by 4 bases, and 16 bases separated the two germline ends. CDR3 residues: CASSLDWLGIGTEAFF. The CDR3 bases are TGCGCCAGCAGCTTGGATTGGCTGGGTATAGGCACTGAAGCTTTCTTT.

This clone was detected a few times. The V gene is TRBV20-1, the J gene TRBJ2-7; 10 positions agree with TRBD1. The junction had 0 bases not matched to a gene; V was cut back by 5 bases and J by 5 bases. This CDR3 region has 11 residues. Germline V gene data show CDR1 as DFQATT and CDR2 as SNEGSKA (reference sequence). The CDR3 spells CSAGTGDEQYF. CDR3 DNA sequence: TGCAGTGCTGGGACAGGGGACGAGCAGTACTTC.

This clone occurred a few times. The rearrangement joins TRBV27 to TRBJ2-3, with 9 positions matching TRBD1. With V trimmed by 7 bases and J by 4 bases, 6 bases remained unmatched. In germline, CDR1 is MNHEY, CDR2 SMNVEV (reference sequence). The CDR3 is 14 residues long. CDR3 sequence: CASTDRGSADTQYF. CDR3 DNA sequence: TGTGCCAGCACGGACAGGGGTAGCGCAGATACGCAGTATTTT.